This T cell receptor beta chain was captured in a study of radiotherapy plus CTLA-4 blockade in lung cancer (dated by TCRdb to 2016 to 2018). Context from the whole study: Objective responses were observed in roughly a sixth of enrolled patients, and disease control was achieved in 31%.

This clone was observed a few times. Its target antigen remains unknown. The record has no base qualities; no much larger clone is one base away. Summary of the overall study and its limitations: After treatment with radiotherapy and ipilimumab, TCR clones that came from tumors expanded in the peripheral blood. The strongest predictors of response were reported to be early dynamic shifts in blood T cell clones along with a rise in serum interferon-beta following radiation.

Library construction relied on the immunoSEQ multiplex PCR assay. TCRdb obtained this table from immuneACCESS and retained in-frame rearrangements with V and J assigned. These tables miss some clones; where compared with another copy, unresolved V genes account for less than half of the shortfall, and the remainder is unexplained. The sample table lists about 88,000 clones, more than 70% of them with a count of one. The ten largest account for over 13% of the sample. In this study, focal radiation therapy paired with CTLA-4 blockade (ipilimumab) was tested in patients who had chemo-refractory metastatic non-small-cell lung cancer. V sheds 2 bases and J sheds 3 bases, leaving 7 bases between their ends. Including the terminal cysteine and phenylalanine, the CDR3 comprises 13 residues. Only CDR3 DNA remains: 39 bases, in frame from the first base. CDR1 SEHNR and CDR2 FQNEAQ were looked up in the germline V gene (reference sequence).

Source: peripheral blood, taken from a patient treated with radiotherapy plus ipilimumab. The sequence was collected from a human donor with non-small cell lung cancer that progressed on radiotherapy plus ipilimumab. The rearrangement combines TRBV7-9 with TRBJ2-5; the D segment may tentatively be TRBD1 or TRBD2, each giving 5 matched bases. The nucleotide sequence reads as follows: TGTGCCAGCAGCTTAAGGGGAGAAGAGACCCAGTACTTC. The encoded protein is CASSLRGEETQYF.